What follows are 12 T cell receptor beta chains derived from one specimen sequenced in a study of early T cells in non-severe SARS-CoV-2 infection (dated by TCRdb to the early 2020s). The library was produced with 5' RACE. Instrument on record: NextSeq 500. Clones were called with MiXCR by TCRdb after fastp trimmed the public reads at Q25, and only in-frame beta chains were retained. Entries are consolidated by CDR3 protein sequence, retaining the most common genes and DNA. For this sample there are over 55,000 distinct CDR3 sequences; under 15% appear just once. The top ten hold around 1.3% of the sample. Sequenced material: whole blood. The receptors stem from an adult who was a healthcare worker with PCR-confirmed SARS-CoV-2 infection or an uninfected control (not recorded which).

In this sample, this clonotype turned up many times. The chain recombines TRBV28 with TRBJ2-1, with 7 nucleotides matching TRBD2. Germline V gene sequence: CDR1 MDHEN, CDR2 SYDVKM. Trimming cost V 4 bases and J 3 bases; bases outside gene matches: 24. The CDR3 extends over 21 amino acids. The DNA of the CDR3 is TGTGCCAGCAGTTCCCCGGGGGGAAGTATGTGGGGTAACAACCTCTACAATGAGCAGTTCTTC. This codes for CASSSPGGSMWGNNLYNEQFF.

Concerning this clonotype itself: A much larger clone differs by one base, so this may be a read error. The chain is built from TRBV29-1 and TRBJ2-1; perhaps TRBD1 as D (5 bases). This CDR3 has 14 residues. Germline-derived CDR1 and CDR2 are SQVTM and ANQGSEA. CDR3 sequence (DNA): TGCGGCGCCCCGAGACAGCGCTCCTACAATGAGCAGTTCTTC. It codes for CGAPRQRSYNEQFF.

This clonotype was seen many times. The chain recombines TRBV5-5 with TRBJ1-2; 12 nucleotides agree with TRBD1. V shed 3 bases and J 2 bases; nucleotides not matched to a gene: 5. The CDR3 has 16 amino acids. The germline CDR1 and CDR2 sequences are SGHKS and YYEKEE (reference sequence). CDR3 nucleotide sequence: TGTGCCAGCAGCTGGGGACAGGGGGCTGACAACTATGGCTACACCTTC. The encoded protein is CASSWGQGADNYGYTF. The full variable domain, with the rest looked up from reference TRBV5-5 and TRBJ1-2, is DAGVTQSPTHLIKTRGQQVTLRCSPISGHKSVSWYQQVLGQGPQFIFQYYEKEERGRGNFPDRFSARQFPNYSSELNVNALLLGDSALYLCASSWGQGADNYGYTFGSGTRLTVV.

This clonotype was seen ten or more times. The DNA of the CDR3 is TGTGCCAGCGGACTAGCGGGAGTAAAAACCGGGGAGCTGTTTTTT. Amino acid sequence: CASGLAGVKTGELFF. The V gene is TRBV21-1, the J gene TRBJ2-2; the table names TRBD2, a call not compared with the DNA. TRBV21-1 is recorded as a pseudogene. This CDR3 has 15 amino acids.

The gene calls are TRBV28 and TRBJ2-5, with 9 nucleotides matching TRBD1. This CDR3 region has 15 residues. Looked up from germline, CDR1 is MDHEN and CDR2 is SYDVKM. Trimming took 3 bases from V and 4 from J; bases not matched to a gene: 6. This CDR3 is CASSLATGGRETQYF. The CDR3 coding sequence is TGTGCCAGCAGTTTGGCTACAGGGGGCAGAGAGACCCAGTACTTC.

This clonotype has a count of ten or more. This sequence joins TRBV2 and TRBJ1-1; 10 bases align to TRBD1. This CDR3 comprises 15 residues. Losses at the gene ends were 5 bases for V and 3 bases for J; bases not matched to a gene: 6. In germline, CDR1 is SNHLY, CDR2 FYNNEI. DNA of the CDR3: TGTGCCAGCAGTTTGGGACAGGGGTCGGACACTGAAGCTTTCTTT. Translated: CASSLGQGSDTEAFF.

This clonotype was observed a handful of times. The chain employs TRBV29-1 and TRBJ1-1; D is unresolved. The CDR3 is made up of 12 amino acids. CDR1 is SQVTM and CDR2 is ANQGSEA in the germline V gene. V gave up 7 bases and J gave up 4 bases, with 13 bases separating them. CDR3 in DNA: TGCAGCGCCCTCGGGGTGGGCACTGAAGCTTTCTTT. Translating it yields CSALGVGTEAFF. The full variable domain, rest sourced from reference TRBV29-1 and TRBJ1-1, is SAVISQKPSRDICQRGTSLTIQCQVDSQVTMMFWYRQQPGQSLTLIATANQGSEATYESGFVIDKFPISRPNLTFSTLTVSNMSPEDSSIYLCSALGVGTEAFFGQGTRLTVV.

This clonotype was detected ten times or more. This chain links TRBV20-1 with TRBJ2-7; D is tentatively TRBD1 or TRBD2 (5 bases each). CDR3 size: 13 residues. Trimming left V 1 base short and J 3 bases short, with 10 bases between. Germline CDR1 reads DFQATT; CDR2 reads SNEGSKA (reference sequence). The CDR3 loop is CSARVGGNYEQYF. The CDR3 DNA is TGCAGTGCTAGAGTTGGGGGAAACTACGAGCAGTACTTC.

The gene calls are TRBV10-3 and TRBJ2-7, with D possibly being TRBD2 (6 bases). V lost 6 bases to trimming and J lost 7 bases, with 16 bases between them. This CDR3 region has 13 residues. From germline, CDR1 is ENHRY and CDR2 SYGVKD. The CDR3 DNA is TGTGCCATCAGGGGCGGAGGGGCCGGGGAGCAGTACTTC. Its translation: CAIRGGGAGEQYF.

This clonotype was counted at least ten times. The chain links TRBV2 to TRBJ2-7; 9 nucleotides agree with TRBD1. Germline assignment: CDR1 SNHLY and CDR2 FYNNEI. V lost 6 bases and J lost 2; bases outside the gene matches: 5. The CDR3 sequence is 14 residues long. Written as DNA, the CDR3 is TGTGCCAGCAGGGGGACAGGGTTCGCCTACGAGCAGTACTTC. Translated, it gives CASRGTGFAYEQYF.

The chain joins TRBV6-6 to TRBJ1-1, with D uncertain. Trimming took 0 bases from V and 0 from J, leaving 5 bases between them. The CDR3 is made up of 14 amino acids. CDR1 MNHNY and CDR2 SVGAGI come from the germline V gene (reference sequence). In nucleotides, the CDR3 is TGTGCCAGCAGTTACTCAACCGTGAACACTGAAGCTTTCTTT. The encoded protein is CASSYSTVNTEAFF.

The chain employs TRBV28 and TRBJ2-5, with 8 bases aligning to TRBD2. There are 15 residues in the CDR3. Unmatched junction bases numbered 10, after V lost 6 bases and J lost 4 bases. Per germline, CDR1 MDHEN and CDR2 SYDVKM. The CDR3 nucleotides read TGTGCCAGCAGCTCCCCCGGGACTAGTAGAGAGACCCAGTACTTC. Residues: CASSSPGTSRETQYF.